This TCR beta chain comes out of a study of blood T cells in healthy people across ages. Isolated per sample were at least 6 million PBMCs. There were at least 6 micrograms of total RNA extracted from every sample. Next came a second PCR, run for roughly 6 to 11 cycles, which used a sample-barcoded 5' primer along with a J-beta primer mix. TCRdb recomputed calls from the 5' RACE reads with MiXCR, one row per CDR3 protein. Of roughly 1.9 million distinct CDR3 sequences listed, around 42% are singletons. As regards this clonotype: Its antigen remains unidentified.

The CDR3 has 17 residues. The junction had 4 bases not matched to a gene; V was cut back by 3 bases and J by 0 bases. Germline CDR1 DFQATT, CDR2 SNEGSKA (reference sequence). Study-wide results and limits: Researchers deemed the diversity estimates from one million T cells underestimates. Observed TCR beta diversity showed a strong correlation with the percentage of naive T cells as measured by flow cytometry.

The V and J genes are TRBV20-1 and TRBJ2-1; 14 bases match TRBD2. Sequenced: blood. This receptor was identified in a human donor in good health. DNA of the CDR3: TGCAGTGCTAGGGGACTAGCGGGGGAGAGCTCCTACAATGAGCAGTTCTTC. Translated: CSARGLAGESSYNEQFF.